One and the same sample provided the 23 T cell receptor beta chains below, sequenced in a study of tumor and adjacent non-tumor tissue in lung cancer. Three rounds of nested PCR, following a modified ARM-PCR protocol, produced the TCRbeta library. TCRdb called the multiplex PCR reads again in MiXCR, with one record for every CDR3 protein. Among tens of thousands of distinct CDR3 sequences, roughly 80% were seen once, and the ten largest hold around 12%. This sample's RNA came from whole unsorted tissue. Sequencing was carried out using lung tumor tissue. Receptor source: a woman between 50 and 59 years old with non-small cell lung cancer.

This clonotype was observed once. Its ends do not fully match the called genes, so a read error is possible. The chain combines TRBV6-6 with TRBJ2-3, with D possibly being TRBD1 (6 bases). The CDR3 consists of 14 residues. The germline V gene encodes CDR1 MNHNY and CDR2 SVGAGI (reference sequence). CDR3 nucleotide sequence: TGTATCAGCAGTGCCCAGGGACACACAGATATGCAGTATTTT. It specifies CISSAQGHTDMQYF.

Remarks on this clonotype: A much larger clone differs by one base, so this may be a read error. The chain is built from TRBV28 and TRBJ1-1; D not certain. Per germline, CDR1 MDHEN and CDR2 SYDVKM. The CDR3 covers 14 residues. With 7 bases removed from V and 4 bases from J, the gap between germline ends came to 16 bases. The CDR3 here is CASNPGEGVTEAFF. In nucleotides, the CDR3 is TGTGCCAGCAACCCCGGGGAGGGTGTCACTGAAGCTTTCTTT.

In its sample, this clonotype ranks as medium-sized (0.01 to 0.1%). The rearrangement uses TRBV11-2 and TRBJ2-1; D uncertain. Germline V gene lookup returns CDR1 SGHAT and CDR2 FQNNGV. The CDR3 runs to 11 residues. V gave up 1 base and J gave up 6 bases, with 1 base separating them. CDR3 in DNA: TGTGCCAGCAGCTTAGGCAATGAGCAGTTCTTC. Protein: CASSLGNEQFF.

A note on this clonotype: This clone may be a read error of a much larger clone one base away. The J gene is TRBJ2-3, the V gene TRBV20-1, with a tentative D call TRBD2 (6 bases). Trimming shortened V by 6 bases and J by 3 bases, and 16 bases separated the two germline ends. CDR1 and CDR2 from the germline V gene are DFQATT and SNEGSKA (reference sequence). This CDR3 comprises 14 residues. For the CDR3, the DNA is TGCAGTGCCAGACTAGTGGGTAGTACAGATACGCAGTATTTT. Translating gives CSARLVGSTDTQYF.

A single count supports this clonotype. This may stem from a read error, because a much larger clone lies one nucleotide away. Lacking the conserved final phenylalanine or tryptophan, this CDR3 likely reflects a read error. The rearrangement links TRBV28 to TRBJ2-5; D call uncertain. The CDR3 loop spans 13 amino acids. The V end lost 2 bases, the J end lost 5 bases, and 9 bases lay between the germline ends. Germline CDR1 and CDR2: MDHEN and SYDVKM. The CDR3 is CASSLPQMETQYV. CDR3 sequence (DNA): TGTGCCAGCAGTTTACCCCAAATGGAGACCCAGTACGTC.

With regard to this clonotype: At one boundary the junction diverges from the germline segment, which might be a read error. J is TRBJ2-1 and V is TRBV29-1; no firm D call. There are 13 residues in the CDR3. CDR1 is SQVTM, CDR2 ANQGSEA, per germline. This CDR3 is CSLVAALYNGQFF. Here the CDR3 DNA reads TGCAGCCTTGTGGCGGCCCTATACAATGGGCAGTTCTTC.

With regard to this clonotype: A read error may account for a junction end that differs from germline. The chain combines TRBV15 with TRBJ2-3; possibly TRBD2 for D (6 bases). The CDR3 contains 15 residues. CDR1 and CDR2 from the germline V gene are LNHNV and YYDKDF (reference sequence). CDR3 in DNA: TGTGCCACCATCAGATGCGGGACCCACACAGATACGCAGTATTTT. It is translated as CATIRCGTHTDTQYF.

With regard to this clonotype: Being one base from a much bigger clone, this may be a read error. V is TRBV7-9 and J is TRBJ2-2, with D possibly being TRBD1 (6 bases). CDR3 length: 14 amino acids. V lost 5 bases, J lost 0 bases, and 7 bases lay in between. Germline-derived CDR1 and CDR2 are SEHNR and FQNEAQ (reference sequence). CDR3 sequence: CASSRTANTGELFF. CDR3 DNA: TGTGCCAGCAGCCGGACAGCGAACACCGGGGAGCTGTTTTTT.

This clonotype has a single count. The final CDR3 position lacks the conserved phenylalanine or tryptophan, pointing to a likely read error. The rearrangement links TRBV12-3 or TRBV12-4 to TRBJ2-7, with D tentatively TRBD2 (6 bases). V was pared by 10 bases and J by 4 bases, with 23 bases between. This CDR3 comprises 15 residues. The CDR3 DNA follows: TGTGCCAACAGACGCAGACTAGAAGAGACATACGAGCAGTACATC. Translated, it gives CANRRRLEETYEQYI.

As to this clonotype: One junction end does not reproduce the germline sequence, and a read error may be involved. This chain joins TRBV28 and TRBJ1-5, with D uncertain. Germline loops: CDR1 MDHEN, CDR2 SYDVKM. This CDR3 region has 15 residues. The CDR3 coding sequence is TGTGCCAGCAGTTGGTCTCGGTATGGCAATCACCCCCAGCATTTT. Its translation is CASSWSRYGNHPQHF.

This clonotype was observed at least ten times. The genes are TRBV28 and TRBJ2-2, with 11 bases identical to TRBD2. Germline trimming cut 5 bases from V and 4 bases from J; bases unmatched to any gene: 9. Germline V gives CDR1 MDHEN, CDR2 SYDVKM. There are 17 residues in the CDR3. CDR3 sequence (DNA): TGTGCCAGCAGTATAAATAGCGGGAGGGCCAGCACCGGGGAGCTGTTTTTT. Translation: CASSINSGRASTGELFF.

The rearrangement links TRBV29-1 to TRBJ2-5; maybe TRBD2 (6 bases). From germline, CDR1 is SQVTM and CDR2 ANQGSEA. The CDR3 is 13 residues long. The CDR3 DNA is TGCAGTAGCTGGCATGGGGCGTGGGAGGCCCAGTACTTC. Translated, it gives CSSWHGAWEAQYF.

This clonotype turned up a few times. Given a much more abundant clone one base away, this may be a read error. This chain connects TRBV6-6 to TRBJ2-1, with a tentative D call TRBD1 (6 bases). Trimming cost V 2 bases and J 5 bases, with 13 bases left between them. The germline V gene encodes CDR1 MNHNY and CDR2 SVGAGI (reference sequence). The CDR3 extends over 15 amino acids. The CDR3 region has the DNA TGTGCCAGCAGTTACCAGGGGAGAGTGAACAATGAGCAGTTCTTC. As protein: CASSYQGRVNNEQFF.

Comment on this clonotype: Relative to the germline gene, one junction end is altered; a read error may explain this. The V call is TRBV28, the J call TRBJ1-1; D gene uncertain. The CDR3 is 12 amino acids. Germline V CDR1 and CDR2: MDHEN, SYDVKM. The CDR3 DNA reads as TGTGCCGGCAGTCCATTTACGACTGAAGCTTTCTTT. Translating gives CAGSPFTTEAFF.

A word on this clonotype: The germline gene is not matched at one end of the junction; a read error may be the cause. This chain joins TRBV6-5 and TRBJ2-7; maybe TRBD2 (6 bases). Germline CDR1 MNHEY, CDR2 SVGAGI. CDR3 length: 15 amino acids. CDR3 in amino acids: CASTRTSGRSYDQYF. As DNA, the CDR3 is TGTGCCAGCACTCGGACAAGCGGGCGATCCTACGATCAGTACTTC.

With respect to this clonotype: Compared with germline, one end of the junction differs, possibly owing to a read error. The chain joins TRBV5-5 to TRBJ2-7, with 11 bases matching TRBD2. The CDR3 spans 14 residues. Germline V gives CDR1 SGHKS, CDR2 YYEKEE (reference sequence). CDR3 sequence: CARNFRTSGFEKYF. As DNA, the CDR3 is TGTGCCAGGAACTTCAGGACTAGCGGGTTCGAGAAGTACTTC. The full variable domain, its missing parts supplied by reference TRBV5-5 and TRBJ2-7, is DAGVTQSPTHLIKTRGQQVTLRCSPISGHKSVSWYQQVLGQGPQFIFQYYEKEERGRGNFPDRFSARQFPNYSSELNVNALLLGDSALYLCARNFRTSGFEKYFGPGTRLTVT.

The chain recombines TRBV6-1 with TRBJ1-5; D may be TRBD1 (6 bases). Trimming removed 7 bases from V and 3 bases from J, with 19 bases in between. CDR1 is MNHNS, CDR2 SASEGT, per germline. The CDR3 is made up of 16 amino acids. The CDR3 sequence is CASISTGEGINQPQHF. The CDR3 nucleotides are TGTGCCAGCATATCGACAGGAGAGGGTATCAATCAGCCCCAGCATTTT.

Of note for this clonotype: Compared with germline, one end of the junction differs, possibly owing to a read error. The J gene is TRBJ2-7, the V gene TRBV5-8; TRBD2 aligns across 7 bases. From germline, CDR1 is SGHTS and CDR2 YDEGEE. The length of the CDR3 is 14 residues. The CDR3 spells CSSSSLASGNKQYF. In DNA, the CDR3 is TGTTCCAGCAGCTCCTTGGCGAGCGGGAACAAGCAGTACTTC. The whole variable domain, filled in from reference TRBV5-8 and TRBJ2-7, reads EAGVTQSPTHLIKTRGQQATLRCSPISGHTSVYWYQQALGLGLQFLLWYDEGEERNRGNFPPRFSGRQFPNYSSELNVNALELEDSALYLCSSSSLASGNKQYFGPGTRLTVT.

This clonotype occurred a few times. In this CDR3 the conserved last residue, phenylalanine or tryptophan, is missing, so a read error is likely. The chain links TRBV29-1 to TRBJ2-1, with a possible D match to TRBD2 (7 bases). This CDR3 is built from 14 residues. Germline assignment: CDR1 SQVTM and CDR2 ANQGSEA. DNA of the CDR3: TGCAACGTTGGCTCGGGGGGCCAGGGGAATGAGCAGTTCTCC. Protein product: CNVGSGGQGNEQFS.

About this clonotype itself: A read error is possible here, since a much larger clone lies one base away. The chain employs TRBV11-2 and TRBJ1-2; 8 nucleotides match TRBD1. The CDR3 runs to 14 residues. Per the germline V gene, CDR1 is SGHAT and CDR2 is FQNNGV. CDR3 nucleotides: TGTGCCAGCAACTTAGCGGGACAGGACTATGGCTACACCTTC. Its translation: CASNLAGQDYGYTF.

This clonotype showed up just once. The V call is TRBV30, the J call TRBJ2-1; D call uncertain. The V gene's germline CDR1 is GTSNPN and CDR2 SVGIG (reference sequence). The ends were cut back, 5 bases at V and 8 bases at J, with 10 bases in the middle. This CDR3 region has 11 residues. CDR3 nucleotide sequence: TGTGCCTGGGAGATAGAGTATGAGCAGTTCTTC. Translation: CAWEIEYEQFF.

Comment on this clonotype: A read error may produce the germline difference seen at one junction end. The genes are TRBV6-5 and TRBJ2-2; the D gene is possibly TRBD2 (5 bases). The CDR3 is 15 amino acids. The germline gives CDR1 MNHEY, CDR2 SVGAGI. CDR3 sequence (DNA): TGTGCCAGCTGCACCAGGAAGCCGAACACCGGGGAGCCGTTTTTT. This gives the protein CASCTRKPNTGEPFF.

The chain uses TRBV29-1 and TRBJ2-1; no clear D. Germline V CDR1 and CDR2: SQVTM, ANQGSEA. The CDR3 consists of 12 residues. Between the trimmed V and J ends, which lost 5 bases and 15 bases, there was a span of 20 bases. CDR3 protein: CSVNEMGGQTFF. CDR3 sequence (DNA): TGCAGCGTTAACGAGATGGGTGGTCAAACGTTCTTC.